Following are 16 T cell receptor beta chains from one sample sequenced in a study of T cell responses to AZD1222 COVID-19 vaccine. The protocol was immunoSEQ multiplex PCR, while the TCRdb copy is restricted to in-frame clones and leaves out a portion. The data contain around 30,000 clones, roughly 93% of them singletons. Sequencing was performed on peripheral blood, taken on day 0 of AZD1222 vaccination. These receptors were taken from an adult in good health.

The chain carries TRBV4-1 and TRBJ2-4, with TRBD1 matching 7 bases. Per germline, CDR1 MGHRA and CDR2 YSYEKL. There are 17 residues in the CDR3. J was trimmed by 1 base and V by 3 bases; bases with no gene match: 9. The CDR3: CASSHPSGRGAKNIQYF. The CDR3 DNA reads TGCGCCAGCAGCCATCCCTCAGGCAGGGGGGCCAAAAACATTCAGTACTTC.

About this clone: The junction departs from germline at one end; a sequencing error may be responsible. The DNA for the CDR3 is TGTGCCAGCAGCTCCCCAGCCCCCGACAGTAAAGACTTC. Translation: CASSSPAPDSKDF. The J gene is TRBJ2-7, the V gene TRBV11-2; the D gene is possibly TRBD1 (5 bases). CDR3 length equals 13 residues. Per germline, CDR1 SGHAT and CDR2 FQNNGV.

In DNA, the CDR3 is TGCAGCGTTGTGACGGGAGGGCACGGGGAGCTGTTTTTT. It translates to CSVVTGGHGELFF. The gene calls are TRBV29-1 and TRBJ2-2; 8 bases line up with TRBD2. From germline, CDR1 is SQVTM and CDR2 ANQGSEA. This CDR3 comprises 13 residues. V was clipped by 4 bases and J by 7 bases; unmatched bases: 5.

The genes are TRBV5-4 and TRBJ1-6, with D possibly being TRBD1 (5 bases). The V and J ends lost 5 bases and 2 bases respectively, with 5 bases between them. The germline CDR1 and CDR2 sequences are SGHNT and YYREEE (reference sequence). CDR3 length: 13 amino acids. CDR3 sequence: CASRGPYNSPLHF. The DNA for the CDR3 is TGTGCCAGCAGGGGACCCTATAATTCACCCCTCCACTTT.

V gene TRBV12-5 combines with J gene TRBJ2-7, with a tentative D call TRBD1 (5 bases). From germline, CDR1 is LGHNT and CDR2 FRNRAP. The CDR3 is 15 amino acids. V was clipped by 5 bases and J by 5 bases, with 19 bases between them. As DNA, the CDR3 is TGTGCTAGTGGTCCCGTCTGGGGCCTGATGGACGAGCAGTACTTC. Amino acid sequence: CASGPVWGLMDEQYF.

A single count supports this clone. The chain is built from TRBV19 and TRBJ1-1; D gene uncertain. Trimming took 6 bases from V and 0 from J, leaving 5 bases between them. This CDR3 comprises 12 residues. Germline assignment: CDR1 LNHDA and CDR2 SQIVND (reference sequence). The CDR3 DNA is TGTGCCAGTAGAAAAATGAACACTGAAGCTTTCTTT. It is translated as CASRKMNTEAFF.

V gene TRBV5-6 combines with J gene TRBJ2-6, with TRBD1 matching over 11 bases. The CDR3 contains 17 residues. CDR1 and CDR2 (germline): SGHDT, YYEEEE. Trimming at V came to 5 bases and at J to 0 bases, leaving 4 bases not matched to a gene. The DNA of the CDR3 is TGTGCCAGCAGGGTTGGGACAGGGGGCTCTGGGGCCAACGTCCTGACTTTC. This codes for CASRVGTGGSGANVLTF.

The chain carries TRBV12-3 or TRBV12-4 and TRBJ2-3; maybe TRBD2 (5 bases). V lost 8 bases and J lost 2, with 11 bases in between. The CDR3 sequence is 13 residues long. CDR3 in amino acids: CASGLAFTDTQYF. The CDR3 DNA is TGTGCCAGCGGCCTAGCCTTCACAGATACGCAGTATTTT.

The rearrangement joins TRBV18 to TRBJ2-1; D is uncertain. V was clipped by 0 bases and J by 4 bases, with 13 bases between them. The germline CDR1 and CDR2 sequences are KGHSH and LQKENI. This CDR3 region has 16 residues. The CDR3 reads CASSPPDVHIYNEQFF. The CDR3 bases are TGTGCCAGCTCACCACCCGACGTGCACATTTACAATGAGCAGTTCTTC.

This chain joins TRBV10-3 and TRBJ1-1; D gene unclear. The CDR3 contains 13 residues. Trimming removed 4 bases at V and 2 bases at J, with 8 bases between. The germline V gene has CDR1 ENHRY and CDR2 SYGVKD. CDR3 sequence: CAISARTNTEAFF. As DNA, the CDR3 is TGTGCCATCAGTGCCCGAACCAACACTGAAGCTTTCTTT.

V usage is TRBV5-8 and J usage is TRBJ1-5; D perhaps matches TRBD1 (6 bases). V lost 7 bases and J 5 bases, leaving 16 bases between the germline ends. Germline CDR1 is SGHTS and CDR2 is YDEGEE. The length of the CDR3 is 14 residues. CDR3 sequence reads: CASSRGQGYQPQHF. Here the CDR3 DNA reads TGTGCCAGCTCCCGGGGGCAGGGCTATCAGCCCCAGCATTTT. The full variable domain, rest sourced from reference TRBV5-8 and TRBJ1-5, is EAGVTQSPTHLIKTRGQQATLRCSPISGHTSVYWYQQALGLGLQFLLWYDEGEERNRGNFPPRFSGRQFPNYSSELNVNALELEDSALYLCASSRGQGYQPQHFGDGTRLSIL.

This clone was seen once. V is TRBV6-5 and J is TRBJ2-1; D is possibly TRBD1 (5 bases). The CDR3 contains 14 residues. The germline gives CDR1 MNHEY, CDR2 SVGAGI. The V end was cut by 10 bases, the J end by 6 bases, with 19 bases between. The DNA for the CDR3 is TGTGCCACTCAACAGGCGATAGTTCTCAATGAGCAGTTCTTC. It encodes CATQQAIVLNEQFF.

This chain uses TRBV19 with TRBJ1-1; 9 bases are a match to TRBD1. V shed 4 bases and J 0 bases; nucleotides not matched to a gene: 6. From germline, CDR1 is LNHDA and CDR2 SQIVND (reference sequence). The CDR3 spans 16 residues. As DNA, the CDR3 is TGTGCCAGTAGTACGGACAGGGGAATGGTGAACACTGAAGCTTTCTTT. As protein: CASSTDRGMVNTEAFF.

DNA for the CDR3: TGTGCCACCAGCAGAGATTCGGTTTCCACCGGGGAGCTGTTTTTT. This codes for CATSRDSVSTGELFF. This sequence joins TRBV15 and TRBJ2-2; D is undetermined. V was trimmed by 0 bases and J by 4 bases, leaving 9 bases between them. This CDR3 region has 15 residues. CDR1 LNHNV and CDR2 YYDKDF come from the germline V gene (reference sequence).

The chain couples TRBV2 to TRBJ2-7; tentative D call: TRBD2 (6 bases). CDR3 size: 14 residues. Germline V CDR1 and CDR2: SNHLY, FYNNEI. Between the trimmed V and J ends, which lost 2 bases and 1 base, there was a span of 9 bases. CDR3 loop: CASSEIAVSYEQYF. In DNA, the CDR3 is TGTGCCAGCAGTGAAATAGCGGTTTCCTACGAGCAGTACTTC.

The J gene is TRBJ1-4, the V gene TRBV6-5; the match to TRBD1 covers 8 bases. Trimming took 6 bases from V and 7 from J; bases not matched to a gene: 10. Germline V gene data show CDR1 as MNHEY and CDR2 as SVGAGI. This CDR3 comprises 15 residues. The CDR3 sequence: CASSRRRDRSEKLFF. For the CDR3, the DNA is TGTGCCAGCAGCCGCCGTCGGGACAGGTCTGAAAAACTGTTTTTT.